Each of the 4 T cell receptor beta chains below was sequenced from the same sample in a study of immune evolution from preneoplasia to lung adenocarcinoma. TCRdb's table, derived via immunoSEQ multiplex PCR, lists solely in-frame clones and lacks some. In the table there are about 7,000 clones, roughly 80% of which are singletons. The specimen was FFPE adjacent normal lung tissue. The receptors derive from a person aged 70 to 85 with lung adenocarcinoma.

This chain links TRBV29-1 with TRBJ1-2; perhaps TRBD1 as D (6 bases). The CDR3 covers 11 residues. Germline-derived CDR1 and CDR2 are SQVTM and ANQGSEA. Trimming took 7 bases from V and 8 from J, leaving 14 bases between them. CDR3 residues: CSADPGGGYTF. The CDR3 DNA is TGCAGCGCCGATCCGGGGGGCGGCTACACCTTC.

The CDR3: CASSGGDSYEQYF. The CDR3 DNA reads as TGTGCCAGCAGTGGGGGGGACTCCTACGAGCAGTACTTC. V is TRBV27 and J is TRBJ2-7, with 7 bases fitting TRBD2. The CDR3 loop spans 13 amino acids. After removal of 5 bases from V and 0 bases from J, the junction contained 1 base not matched to a gene. Germline CDR1 and CDR2: MNHEY and SMNVEV (reference sequence).

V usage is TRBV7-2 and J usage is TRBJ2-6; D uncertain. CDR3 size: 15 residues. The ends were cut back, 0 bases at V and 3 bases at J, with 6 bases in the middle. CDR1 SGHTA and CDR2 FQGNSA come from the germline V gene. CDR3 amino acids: CASSLAGLGANVLTF. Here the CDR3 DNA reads TGTGCCAGCAGCTTAGCGGGCCTTGGGGCCAACGTCCTGACTTTC.

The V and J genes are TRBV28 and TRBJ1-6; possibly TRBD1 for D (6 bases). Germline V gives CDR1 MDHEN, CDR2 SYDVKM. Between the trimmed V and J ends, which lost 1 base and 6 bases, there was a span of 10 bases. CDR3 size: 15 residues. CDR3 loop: CASSLSGRGNSPLHF. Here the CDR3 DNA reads TGTGCCAGCAGTTTATCGGGCAGGGGTAATTCACCCCTCCACTTT. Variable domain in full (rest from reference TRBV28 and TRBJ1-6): DVKVTQSSRYLVKRTGEKVFLECVQDMDHENMFWYRQDPGLGLRLIYFSYDVKMKEKGDIPEGYSVSREKKERFSLILESASTNQTSMYLCASSLSGRGNSPLHFGNGTRLTVT.